Listed below are T cell receptor beta chains from one sample, sequenced in a study of vaccination and CD4 T cells after COVID-19. These receptors are not linked to any known antigen. MiXCR, run by TCRdb on the PCR reads, gives a single entry per CDR3 protein. This sample has more than 20,000 distinct CDR3 sequences, with 50% found just once. The sample was CD4+ T cells from blood, cultured in vitro, taken before SARS-CoV-2 vaccination. All receptors derive from a human donor who received a COVID-19 vaccine. The CDR3 runs from the conserved cysteine through the conserved F or W. Fields, in order: V gene, clone size, D gene, J gene, CDR3 protein, CDR3 DNA. A D gene is named only where the DNA matches it firmly. Clone size is shown for a subset of rows, as once, few, many or a class of expanded clone.

>TRBV7-9|few|-|TRBJ2-4
CASSLAVGGQYF
TGTGCCAGCAGCTTAGCGGTGGGGGGTCAGTATTTC
>TRBV5-8|few|-|TRBJ1-2
CASSLLGRGKWGYTF
TGTGCCAGCAGCTTACTAGGCCGTGGAAAATGGGGCTACACCTTC
>TRBV5-1|-|-|TRBJ1-2
CASSLEQGGYGYTF
TGCGCCAGCAGCTTGGAGCAGGGAGGCTATGGCTACACCTTC
>TRBV18|once|-|TRBJ1-1
CASSRREGRDTEAFF
TGTGCCAGCTCACGCCGGGAAGGCCGGGACACTGAAGCTTTCTTT
>TRBV2|-|-|TRBJ2-1
CASSVEGGQFF
TGTGCCAGCAGTGTCGAGGGGGGGCAGTTCTTC
>TRBV12-3/TRBV12-4|-|-|TRBJ2-3
CASSFGLKVGQYF
TGTGCCAGCAGTTTCGGACTAAAGGTCGGGCAGTATTTT
>TRBV15|-|-|TRBJ1-6
CATSRRSGEVSPLHF
TGTGCCACCAGCAGACGCTCAGGGGAAGTTTCACCCCTCCACTTT
>TRBV5-5|-|TRBD1|TRBJ1-1
CASSYARDRGPLDTEAFF
TGTGCCAGCAGTTATGCCCGGGACAGGGGGCCATTGGACACTGAAGCTTTCTTT
>TRBV10-3|-|-|TRBJ2-5
CAISESIRETQYF
TGTGCCATCAGTGAGTCGATCCGAGAGACCCAGTACTTC
>TRBV7-9|few|TRBD1|TRBJ2-2
CASSMAAGGTGELFF
TGTGCCAGCAGCATGGCGGCAGGGGGCACCGGGGAGCTGTTTTTT
>TRBV7-2|-|-|TRBJ2-1
CASHNRFSEQFF
TGTGCCTCACATAACAGGTTTAGTGAGCAGTTCTTC
>TRBV6-1|-|TRBD1|TRBJ2-5
CASSPGTGSGKTQYF
TGTGCCAGCAGCCCCGGGACAGGGTCCGGGAAGACCCAGTACTTC
>TRBV5-1|-|TRBD1|TRBJ2-7
CASSLLGQGLESYEQYF
TGCGCCAGCAGCTTGTTGGGACAGGGTCTTGAGAGCTACGAGCAGTACTTC
>TRBV5-4|-|TRBD2|TRBJ2-2
CASSLTSGANTGELFF
TGTGCCAGCAGCTTGACTAGCGGGGCAAACACCGGGGAGCTGTTTTTT
>TRBV20-1|-|TRBD1|TRBJ1-2
CSARTPRWQGAFGYTF
TGCAGTGCTAGAACCCCGAGGTGGCAGGGGGCTTTCGGCTACACCTTC
>TRBV20-1|-|-|TRBJ1-5
CSARDGNQPQHF
TGCAGTGCCCGGGACGGAAATCAGCCCCAGCATTTT
>TRBV2|-|TRBD1|TRBJ1-2
CASSDRGGPYGYTF
TGTGCCAGCAGTGACAGAGGGGGCCCCTATGGCTACACCTTC
>TRBV2|few|-|TRBJ1-5
CASRSGGYSNQPQHF
TGTGCCAGCAGATCCGGGGGGTATAGCAATCAGCCCCAGCATTTT
>TRBV21-1|-|-|TRBJ1-3
CASSKRGSSGNTIYF
TGTGCCAGCAGCAAAAGGGGCAGCTCTGGAAACACCATATATTTT
>TRBV6-2/TRBV6-3|-|TRBD2|TRBJ2-5
CASSYLPGGQETQYF
TGTGCCAGCAGTTACCTTCCGGGGGGGCAAGAGACCCAGTACTTC
>TRBV6-1|-|-|TRBJ2-3
CASTGSTDTQYF
TGTGCCAGCACTGGCTCCACAGATACGCAGTATTTT
>TRBV12-3/TRBV12-4|few|-|TRBJ2-7
CASSFSRERPSSYEQYF
TGTGCCAGCAGTTTCTCCCGCGAGCGGCCTAGCTCCTACGAGCAGTACTTC
>TRBV6-1|-|TRBD2|TRBJ2-2
CASINQGLGGELFF
TGTGCCAGCATAAACCAGGGACTAGGCGGGGAGCTGTTTTTT
>TRBV6-1|-|TRBD1|TRBJ2-7
CASSETGLRDSSYEQYF
TGTGCCAGCAGTGAAACGGGCCTCCGGGACAGCTCCTACGAGCAGTACTTC
>TRBV2|-|-|TRBJ2-2
CASHRGQNTGELFF
TGTGCCAGCCACCGGGGCCAGAACACCGGGGAGCTGTTTTTT
>TRBV20-1|few|TRBD1|TRBJ1-6
CSAVGGTGLNSPLHF
TGCAGTGCCGTGGGGGGGACAGGTTTAAATTCACCCCTCCACTTT
>TRBV2|-|-|TRBJ2-3
CASSVRGRATDTQYF
TGTGCCAGCAGTGTGAGGGGCCGTGCCACAGATACGCAGTATTTT
>TRBV12-3/TRBV12-4|-|-|TRBJ2-1
CASAGGYNEQFF
TGTGCCAGTGCAGGGGGGTACAATGAGCAGTTCTTC
>TRBV24-1|-|-|TRBJ2-3
CATSDFAGLTDTQYF
TGTGCCACCAGTGATTTCGCAGGGCTCACAGATACGCAGTATTTT
>TRBV7-9|few|-|TRBJ1-2
CASSLGGVGGPYGYTF
TGTGCCAGCAGCTTAGGGGGGGTCGGGGGACCTTATGGCTACACCTTC
>TRBV5-1|-|TRBD1|TRBJ2-5
CASSLGTGHIQETQYF
TGCGCCAGCAGCTTGGGGACAGGGCACATTCAAGAGACCCAGTACTTC
>TRBV5-1|-|TRBD2|TRBJ2-1
CASSLAGAGGPTYNEQFF
TGCGCCAGCAGCTTGGCCGGGGCGGGGGGCCCGACGTACAATGAGCAGTTCTTC
>TRBV12-3/TRBV12-4|once|-|TRBJ2-5
CASSLQGGDQETQYF
TGTGCCAGCAGTTTGCAAGGGGGGGACCAAGAGACCCAGTACTTC